This T cell receptor (beta chain) was identified during a study of blood T cell repertoires in COVID-19. Study in general: Sites across the United States, Italy and Spain contributed samples from acute and convalescent COVID-19. PBMCs, B-cell-depleted T cells, or T cells were the source of the cDNA or gDNA that made up the material.

In the original workflow: Amplification of reference gene primers was used by the study to estimate nucleated cell counts. This table comes from immunoSEQ multiplex PCR, and its TCRdb copy is limited to in-frame clones, with some not included. V and J calls and clone size are those listed in that table; D and trimming were worked out from the DNA. The table has around 140,000 clones, around 82% seen once. Germline CDR1 SEHNR, CDR2 FQNEAQ (reference sequence). V lost 4 bases to trimming and J lost 9 bases, with 16 bases between them. This CDR3 region has 14 residues. The table lists this clone with a count of one.

This chain joins TRBV7-9 and TRBJ1-3, with D hard to call. Sequences were obtained from peripheral blood. This sequence originates from a man aged 55-75 years with acute or convalescent COVID-19. DNA of the CDR3: TGTGCCAGCAGCTACCCAGAGGTGACCGGCACCATATATTTT. Translation: CASSYPEVTGTIYF.